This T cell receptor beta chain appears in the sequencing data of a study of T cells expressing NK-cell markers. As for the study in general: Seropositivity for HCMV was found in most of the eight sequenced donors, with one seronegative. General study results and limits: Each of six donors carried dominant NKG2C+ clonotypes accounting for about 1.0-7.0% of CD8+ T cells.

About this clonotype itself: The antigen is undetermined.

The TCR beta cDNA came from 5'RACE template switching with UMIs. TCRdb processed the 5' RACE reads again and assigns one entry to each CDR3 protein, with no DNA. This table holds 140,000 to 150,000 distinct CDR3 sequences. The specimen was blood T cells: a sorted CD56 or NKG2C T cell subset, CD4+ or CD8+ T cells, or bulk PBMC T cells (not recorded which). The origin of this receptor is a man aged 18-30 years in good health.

CDR3: CATSKARERGYGYTF. This chain uses TRBV15 with TRBJ1-2; TCRdb returns TRBD1, unconfirmable since there is no DNA. Germline V gives CDR1 LNHNV, CDR2 YYDKDF (reference sequence). This CDR3 comprises 15 residues.